This T cell receptor beta chain was documented in a study of cytomegalovirus exposure and HLA in healthy donors. Turning to this clone: Its antigen is not known.

Study-wide points: Most TCR sequences were rare, but some public TCRs occurred in many donors. From TCR beta sequences, most subjects' HLA-A and HLA-B alleles were reportedly predicted accurately.

With 60 Vbeta and 13 Jbeta primers, the PCR was carried out. Sequenced by immunoSEQ multiplex PCR; TCRdb stores in-frame clones only, minus some. Found here are 180,000 or so clones, 82% of them singletons; the top ten hold around 1.5%. The CDR3 runs to 15 residues. CDR1 SGHAT and CDR2 FQDESV come from the germline V gene (reference sequence). J lost 6 bases, V lost 4 bases, and 6 bases had no gene match. Sequencing was done on a sample of PBMCs. The V call is TRBV11-1, the J call TRBJ2-3; TRBD2 matches 11 bases. This TCR came from a male donor in good health and CMV-seronegative. In DNA form, the CDR3 reads TGTGCCAGCAGCTCAACTAGCGGGAGCGCGGATACGCAGTATTTT. Its translation is CASSSTSGSADTQYF.